A selection of T cell receptor beta chains follows, all from one sample in a study of graft-versus-host responses after intestinal transplantation. Sequencing was performed with immunoSEQ multiplex PCR; in TCRdb, only in-frame clones are kept and a portion is missing. The sample comprises about 100,000 clones, approximately 84% of which are singletons, and roughly 0.97% rests with the top ten. The antigens of these receptors remain unknown. Sequenced here: unstimulated CD4+ T cells sorted from spleen or lymph node cells, sampled before transplant. All receptors derive from a human donor who was the organ donor for an intestinal transplant. Both conserved end residues are part of each CDR3. A D gene is named only where the DNA matches it firmly. Clone size is not always given. Where it is, it says once, few, many or a class for expanded clones.

J: TRBJ1-5; V: TRBV11-3; D: NA; size: few; DNA: TGTGCCAGCAGCCCAGGGAGACAGCCCCAGCATTTT; CDR3: CASSPGRQPQHF
J: TRBJ2-1; V: TRBV5-5; D: TRBD2; size: NA; DNA: TGTGCCAGCAGCCCGGGACTAGCGGGGAGAATACTATCCTACAATGAGCAGTTCTTC; CDR3: CASSPGLAGRILSYNEQFF
J: TRBJ2-1; V: TRBV5-1; D: TRBD2; size: NA; DNA: TGCGCCAGCAGCCCGGGACTAGCCTACAATGAGCAGTTCTTC; CDR3: CASSPGLAYNEQFF
J: TRBJ2-7; V: TRBV20-1; D: NA; size: once; DNA: TGCAGCGTGGCTAGTTGGGGTGAGCAGTACTTC; CDR3: CSVASWGEQYF
J: TRBJ1-2; V: TRBV5-1; D: TRBD1; size: NA; DNA: TGCGCCAGCAGCTCAGACAGGGGGTACTATGGCTACACCTTC; CDR3: CASSSDRGYYGYTF
J: TRBJ1-5; V: TRBV19; D: NA; size: NA; DNA: TGTGCCAGTAGTATCGTTGGTATTAAGGGACAGCCCCAGCATTTT; CDR3: CASSIVGIKGQPQHF
J: TRBJ2-3; V: TRBV11-1; D: TRBD1; size: NA; DNA: TGTGCCAGCAGCTTAGCCTTAGGGGGCGCAACAGATACGCAGTATTTT; CDR3: CASSLALGGATDTQYF
J: TRBJ2-1; V: TRBV6-5; D: NA; size: NA; DNA: TGTGCCAGCAGTTACTCGAATGAGCAGTTCTTC; CDR3: CASSYSNEQFF
J: TRBJ2-4; V: TRBV7-9; D: TRBD2; size: NA; DNA: TGTGCCAGCAGCTTAGCCGGGGCCGCGGGGGACATTCAGTACTTC; CDR3: CASSLAGAAGDIQYF
J: TRBJ2-2; V: TRBV7-7; D: NA; size: NA; DNA: TGTGCCAGCAGCCCGACCAAGGACCGATCGAGCACCGGGGAGCTGTTTTTT; CDR3: CASSPTKDRSSTGELFF
J: TRBJ1-1; V: TRBV19; D: NA; size: NA; DNA: TGTGCCAGTAGTATCCGGGGGGCAGGTGGGAACACTGAAGCTTTCTTT; CDR3: CASSIRGAGGNTEAFF
J: TRBJ2-7; V: TRBV6-1; D: NA; size: NA; DNA: TGTGCCAGCAGTGAAGGTCCTGCGAGCTCCTACGAGCAGTACTTC; CDR3: CASSEGPASSYEQYF
J: TRBJ1-5; V: TRBV28; D: NA; size: NA; DNA: TGTGCCAGCATCATGGGGGGATCCACGAAGCCCCAGCATTTT; CDR3: CASIMGGSTKPQHF
J: TRBJ2-7; V: TRBV1; D: NA; size: once; DNA: TGCACCAGCAGCCGTGATCGGGGGGACTTTTACGAGCAGTACTTC; CDR3: CTSSRDRGDFYEQYF
J: TRBJ1-2; V: TRBV5-4; D: NA; size: NA; DNA: TGTGCCAGCAGCCGGAAGGGGAGTGGGGAGGGCTACACCTTC; CDR3: CASSRKGSGEGYTF
J: TRBJ2-5; V: TRBV11-2; D: TRBD1; size: NA; DNA: TGTGCCAGCAGCTTAGGGACAGGGGGCGAGACCCAGTACTTC; CDR3: CASSLGTGGETQYF
J: TRBJ1-6; V: TRBV4-2; D: NA; size: NA; DNA: TGTGCCAGCAGCAGCCTCGGGGCTTTTAATTCACCCCTCCACTTT; CDR3: CASSSLGAFNSPLHF
J: TRBJ2-1; V: TRBV5-1; D: TRBD2; size: NA; DNA: TGCGCCAGCAGCTCAGATGGGACTAGCGGGATCGTTGGGCGTCAGCAGTTCTTC; CDR3: CASSSDGTSGIVGRQQFF
J: TRBJ2-7; V: TRBV4-1; D: NA; size: NA; DNA: TGCGCCAGCAGCCAACTCGCGATTTGGAAGCAGTACTTC; CDR3: CASSQLAIWKQYF
J: TRBJ2-3; V: TRBV4-2; D: NA; size: NA; DNA: TGTGCCAGCAGCATTTCCAGTCATCTAGCTTTAACAGATACGCAGTATTTT; CDR3: CASSISSHLALTDTQYF
J: TRBJ2-2; V: TRBV7-8; D: NA; size: NA; DNA: TGTGCCAGCAGCTTAGCGTGGCAGGGGCGAGGGGAGCTGTTTTTT; CDR3: CASSLAWQGRGELFF
J: TRBJ2-7; V: TRBV6-1; D: TRBD1; size: NA; DNA: TGTGCCAGCAGTGTCCCGGGACAGGGGATTTCCTACGAGCAGTACTTC; CDR3: CASSVPGQGISYEQYF
J: TRBJ2-1; V: TRBV28; D: TRBD2; size: NA; DNA: TGTGCCAGCAGTTGCGAACGGGGGGGCCGCAATGAGCAGTTCTTC; CDR3: CASSCERGGRNEQFF
J: TRBJ2-2; V: TRBV11-3; D: TRBD2; size: NA; DNA: TGTGCCAGCAGCTTCCGGGGGGCGAACACCGGGGAGCTGTTTTTT; CDR3: CASSFRGANTGELFF
J: TRBJ2-7; V: TRBV19; D: NA; size: NA; DNA: TGTGCCACCCGTCACTTGGGGTCGGGCGAGCAGTACTTC; CDR3: CATRHLGSGEQYF
J: TRBJ1-4; V: TRBV5-4; D: NA; size: NA; DNA: TGTGCCAGCAGCTCCACGGGACAATTTGGGAAACTGTTTTTT; CDR3: CASSSTGQFGKLFF
J: TRBJ2-7; V: TRBV5-1; D: NA; size: NA; DNA: TGCGCCAGCAGCTTGGATCTGGGGGCTGGGTACGAGCAGTACTTC; CDR3: CASSLDLGAGYEQYF
J: TRBJ1-1; V: TRBV7-2; D: NA; size: NA; DNA: TGTGCCAGCAGCTTAGGGGGACACCTGAGGGACACTGAAGCTTTCTTT; CDR3: CASSLGGHLRDTEAFF
J: TRBJ1-4; V: TRBV5-1; D: TRBD1; size: NA; DNA: TGCGCCAGCTGGACAGGGTTAACTAATGAAAAACTGTTTTTT; CDR3: CASWTGLTNEKLFF
J: TRBJ1-1; V: TRBV6-1; D: NA; size: NA; DNA: TGTGCCAGCGGTACAAGTAGAGGGACTGTCACTGAAGCTTTCTTT; CDR3: CASGTSRGTVTEAFF
J: TRBJ1-1; V: TRBV6-5; D: TRBD1; size: NA; DNA: TGTGCCAGCAGCAAATGGGACAGCACTGAAGCTTTCTTT; CDR3: CASSKWDSTEAFF
J: TRBJ2-7; V: TRBV30; D: NA; size: NA; DNA: TGTGCCTGGAGTAGGGCATACGAGCAGTACTTC; CDR3: CAWSRAYEQYF
J: TRBJ2-7; V: TRBV30; D: TRBD1; size: once; DNA: TGTGCCTGGAGCGGGGACAGGGGTATTTACGAGCAGTACTTC; CDR3: CAWSGDRGIYEQYF
J: TRBJ2-5; V: TRBV4-1; D: NA; size: NA; DNA: TGCGCCAGCAGCCAAGTGTGGGGTGGGGAGACCCAGTACTTC; CDR3: CASSQVWGGETQYF
J: TRBJ2-3; V: TRBV5-1; D: NA; size: NA; DNA: TGCGCCAGCAGCTTGGCGCGGGGGACAGGAAACACAGATACGCAGTATTTT; CDR3: CASSLARGTGNTDTQYF
J: TRBJ2-7; V: TRBV5-1; D: TRBD1; size: NA; DNA: TGCGCCAGCAGCCAGATGACAGGGGGATTAAGCGAGCAGTACTTC; CDR3: CASSQMTGGLSEQYF
J: TRBJ2-1; V: TRBV9; D: NA; size: NA; DNA: TGTGCCAGCAGCGTAGTTGAAAATGAGCAGTTCTTC; CDR3: CASSVVENEQFF
J: TRBJ1-4; V: TRBV5-1; D: NA; size: NA; DNA: TGCGCCAGCAGCTTGGGCCAGGGGATTACTAATGAAAAACTGTTTTTT; CDR3: CASSLGQGITNEKLFF
J: TRBJ1-1; V: TRBV29-1; D: NA; size: NA; DNA: TGCAGCGCGAAACCGAGCGGGGTCACTGAAGCTTTCTTT; CDR3: CSAKPSGVTEAFF
J: TRBJ2-1; V: TRBV5-6; D: TRBD2; size: NA; DNA: TGTGCCAGCAGCTTGGTTTGGGGAAAGCGGGGGGCGTCCACTGAGCAGTTCTTC; CDR3: CASSLVWGKRGASTEQFF
J: TRBJ1-2; V: TRBV25-1; D: TRBD1; size: once; DNA: TGTGCCAGCAGTGAGACAGGGTACCGCGGCTACACCTTC; CDR3: CASSETGYRGYTF
J: TRBJ2-3; V: TRBV19; D: TRBD2; size: NA; DNA: TGTGCCAGTAGTACTCCCGGGACTAGCCCTGGCACAGATACGCAGTATTTT; CDR3: CASSTPGTSPGTDTQYF
J: TRBJ1-5; V: TRBV11-2; D: TRBD1; size: NA; DNA: TGTGCCAGCAGCTTAGTGACAGGGATGGATCAGCCCCAGCATTTT; CDR3: CASSLVTGMDQPQHF
J: TRBJ2-1; V: TRBV18; D: TRBD2; size: NA; DNA: TGTGCCAGCTCCCGACCTCTAGCGGGGGCCTACAATGAGCAGTTCTTC; CDR3: CASSRPLAGAYNEQFF
J: TRBJ1-6; V: TRBV6-5; D: NA; size: NA; DNA: TGTGCCAGCAGTCGGATTAATTCACCCCTCCACTTT; CDR3: CASSRINSPLHF
J: TRBJ1-2; V: TRBV19; D: NA; size: NA; DNA: TGTGCCAGTAGTATGTGGAGAAGGGGCTACACCTTC; CDR3: CASSMWRRGYTF
J: TRBJ1-6; V: TRBV2; D: NA; size: NA; DNA: TGTGCCAGCAGTGAAGGTCAGGGAGGTCGTTCACCCCTCCACTTT; CDR3: CASSEGQGGRSPLHF
J: TRBJ2-7; V: TRBV2; D: NA; size: NA; DNA: TGTGCCAGCAGGCGAAACTACGAGCAGTACTTC; CDR3: CASRRNYEQYF
J: TRBJ2-2; V: TRBV5-1; D: NA; size: NA; DNA: TGCGCCAGCAGCTTCGACGGACGGAACACCGGGGAGCTGTTTTTT; CDR3: CASSFDGRNTGELFF
J: TRBJ2-7; V: TRBV12-2; D: NA; size: NA; DNA: TGTGCAAGTCGCTTAGAACCGGGACGGTGCTACGAGCAGTACTTC; CDR3: CASRLEPGRCYEQYF
J: TRBJ1-2; V: TRBV19; D: NA; size: NA; DNA: TGTGCCAGTAGTATAGTTCATCTCGGGGGGAGCAGTGGCTACACCTTC; CDR3: CASSIVHLGGSSGYTF
J: TRBJ2-3; V: TRBV7-3; D: NA; size: NA; DNA: TGTGCCAGCAGCTTAGACTCCAAGCGGGCAGATACGCAGTATTTT; CDR3: CASSLDSKRADTQYF
J: TRBJ1-1; V: TRBV6-1; D: TRBD1; size: few; DNA: TGTGCCAGCAAGAACTCTCAGGGGGCGGTTACTGAAGCTTTCTTT; CDR3: CASKNSQGAVTEAFF
J: TRBJ1-5; V: TRBV6-1; D: NA; size: NA; DNA: TGTGCCAGCAGTGGGAGGGGAGGGACTGGCAATCAGCCCCAGCATTTT; CDR3: CASSGRGGTGNQPQHF
J: TRBJ2-5; V: TRBV20-1; D: NA; size: NA; DNA: TGCAGTGCTACTGGGAAAGAGACCCAGTACTTC; CDR3: CSATGKETQYF
J: TRBJ2-5; V: TRBV7-6; D: NA; size: NA; DNA: TGTGCCAGCAGCCTAACTTGGAGGGAGACCCAGTACTTC; CDR3: CASSLTWRETQYF
J: TRBJ1-5; V: TRBV6-1; D: NA; size: NA; DNA: TGTGCCAGCAGACAGAATCAGCCCCAGCATTTT; CDR3: CASRQNQPQHF
J: TRBJ1-4; V: TRBV6-1; D: NA; size: NA; DNA: TGTGCCAGCCGACATGCGGGAGCCAAGAATGAAAAACTGTTTTTT; CDR3: CASRHAGAKNEKLFF
J: TRBJ2-7; V: TRBV18; D: NA; size: few; DNA: TGTGCCAGCTCACCGCGAGGGGAATGGAACGAGCAGTACTTC; CDR3: CASSPRGEWNEQYF